This entry describes one T cell receptor beta chain. Its antigen is currently unknown. CDR1 and CDR2 from the germline V gene are SNHLY and FYNNEI. The V gene end was trimmed by 11 bases and the J gene end by 2 bases; junction bases not matched to a gene: 2. This CDR3 spans 11 amino acids. These data originate in a study of cytomegalovirus exposure and HLA in healthy donors. General study findings and limits: TRBV6-2, TRBV6-3 and some other V segments were unresolvable in 87-base-pair reads.

The PCR was carried out with 60 Vbeta primers and 13 Jbeta primers. This table comes from immunoSEQ multiplex PCR, and its TCRdb copy is limited to in-frame clones, with some not included. The sample carries 110,000 to 150,000 clones, 75% recorded once. What was sequenced was PBMCs. The rearrangement joins TRBV2 to TRBJ2-5, with TRBD2 identical over 7 bases. The clonotype was recovered from a man aged 25 to 40 in good health and CMV-seronegative. This CDR3 reads CAGGVQETQYF. The DNA of the CDR3 is TGTGCCGGGGGGGTGCAAGAGACCCAGTACTTC.